These 15 T cell receptor beta chains originate from one sample sequenced in a study of T cell responses to AZD1222 COVID-19 vaccine. Here immunoSEQ multiplex PCR was the method, and the copy in TCRdb shows in-frame clones only, minus some. This table has about 120,000 clones, 88% appearing once. Sequenced material: peripheral blood, taken on day 0 of AZD1222 vaccination. The receptors were gathered from an adult in good health.

This clone was found a few times. The chain joins TRBV6-4 to TRBJ1-6; D is possibly TRBD1 (6 bases). Between the trimmed V and J ends, which lost 6 bases and 9 bases, there was a span of 12 bases. This CDR3 has 13 residues. Germline V gene sequence: CDR1 MRHNA, CDR2 SNTAGT. The CDR3 DNA reads as TGTGCCAGCAGACAGGGTTTGGGTTCACCCCTCCACTTT. Translating gives CASRQGLGSPLHF.

The gene calls are TRBV19 and TRBJ2-1; perhaps TRBD1 as D (6 bases). V lost 4 bases, J lost 5 bases, and 18 bases lay in between. The CDR3 is 16 amino acids. Germline V gene lookup returns CDR1 LNHDA and CDR2 SQIVND (reference sequence). CDR3 amino acids: CASSRNRVAADNEQFF. CDR3 in DNA: TGTGCCAGTAGTAGAAACAGGGTCGCCGCCGACAATGAGCAGTTCTTC.

This clone appeared a single time. The rearrangement uses TRBV25-1 and TRBJ1-6; no clear D. V lost 3 bases, J lost 7 bases, and 7 bases lay in between. CDR1 and CDR2 (germline): MGHDK, SYGVNS. The length of the CDR3 is 13 residues. CDR3 residues: CASSESANSPLHF. The CDR3 DNA follows: TGTGCCAGCAGTGAGTCAGCGAATTCACCCCTCCACTTT.

This clone was observed a single time. The chain recombines TRBV6-5 with TRBJ2-1, with D uncertain. The CDR3 length is 14 residues. Trimming cost V 2 bases and J 3 bases, with 8 bases left between them. CDR1 is MNHEY and CDR2 is SVGAGI in the germline V gene. DNA of the CDR3: TGTGCCAGCAGTTACGGGCACGTCTACAATGAGCAGTTCTTC. Protein: CASSYGHVYNEQFF.

This chain connects TRBV20-1 to TRBJ1-1; 7 bases are shared with TRBD1. This CDR3 is built from 11 residues. Germline CDR1 reads DFQATT; CDR2 reads SNEGSKA (reference sequence). Trimming took 0 bases from V and 10 from J; bases not matched to a gene: 2. The CDR3 region has the DNA TGCAGTGCTAGAGACAGGACAGGAGCTTTCTTT. Protein sequence: CSARDRTGAFF.

This rearrangement joins TRBV2 to TRBJ2-1; possible D gene TRBD2, 5 bases. Between the trimmed V and J ends, which lost 7 bases and 12 bases, there was a span of 19 bases. The CDR3 sequence is 13 residues long. The germline CDR1 and CDR2 sequences are SNHLY and FYNNEI. This chain's CDR3 is CASNPYAGRGQFF. The CDR3 coding sequence is TGTGCCAGCAACCCGTACGCGGGTCGGGGGCAGTTCTTC.

The rearrangement uses TRBV5-1 and TRBJ2-1, with D hard to call. This CDR3 contains 14 residues. The germline V gene has CDR1 SGHRS and CDR2 YFSETQ. Between the trimmed V and J ends, which lost 4 bases and 7 bases, there was a span of 15 bases. The CDR3 DNA sequence: TGCGCCAGCAGCGGCTTTGGTACTGATAATGAGCAGTTCTTC. It is translated as CASSGFGTDNEQFF.

Only one count was recorded for this clone. This chain connects TRBV7-6 to TRBJ1-3; no definite D call. The germline gives CDR1 SGHVS, CDR2 FNYEAQ. Trimming left V 1 base short and J 0 bases short, with 7 bases between. The length of the CDR3 is 15 residues. The CDR3 here is CASSLGESSGNTIYF. The CDR3 region has the DNA TGTGCCAGCAGCTTAGGAGAATCCTCTGGAAACACCATATATTTT.

This sequence joins TRBV7-8 and TRBJ2-2; 7 nucleotides align to TRBD2. CDR1 is SGHVS, CDR2 FQNEAQ, per germline. CDR3 length equals 14 residues. V was pared by 7 bases and J by 6 bases, with 8 bases of the junction left unmatched. As DNA, the CDR3 is TGTGCCAGCAAATCGACGGGGGGACCCGGGGAGCTGTTTTTT. The encoded protein is CASKSTGGPGELFF.

This chain links TRBV5-1 with TRBJ2-7; either TRBD1 or TRBD2 may fit D (6 bases each). The CDR3 sequence is 13 residues long. Germline assignment: CDR1 SGHRS and CDR2 YFSETQ. Trimming took 4 bases from V and 7 from J, leaving 15 bases between them. CDR3 sequence reads: CASSATLGGEQYF. The CDR3 nucleotides are TGCGCCAGCAGCGCCACCTTAGGGGGGGAGCAGTACTTC.

The V call is TRBV5-4, the J call TRBJ1-4; maybe TRBD1 (6 bases). This CDR3 is built from 15 residues. Deletions cut 4 bases from V and 7 bases from J, with 17 bases between. Germline CDR1 SGHNT, CDR2 YYREEE (reference sequence). The CDR3 here is CASSDLQGGGEKLFF. As DNA, the CDR3 is TGTGCCAGCAGCGACCTACAGGGAGGCGGTGAAAAACTGTTTTTT. Looking up the rest from reference TRBV5-4 and TRBJ1-4 gives the full variable domain: ETGVTQSPTHLIKTRGQQVTLRCSSQSGHNTVSWYQQALGQGPQFIFQYYREEENGRGNFPPRFSGLQFPNYSSELNVNALELDDSALYLCASSDLQGGGEKLFFGSGTQLSVL.

The chain is built from TRBV15 and TRBJ2-1; unclear D gene. Trimming left V 3 bases short and J 2 bases short, with 14 bases between. This CDR3 is 16 amino acids long. Germline V gives CDR1 LNHNV, CDR2 YYDKDF (reference sequence). The CDR3 DNA follows: TGTGCCACCAGCAGGGGCGGTCAAATGCCCTACAATGAGCAGTTCTTC. Encoded protein: CATSRGGQMPYNEQFF.

The sample holds a few counts of this clone. The chain couples TRBV28 to TRBJ1-5; a weak D match, TRBD1 (5 bases). This CDR3 spans 15 amino acids. The ends were cut back, 2 bases at V and 7 bases at J, with 15 bases in the middle. The germline V gene encodes CDR1 MDHEN and CDR2 SYDVKM. The CDR3 region is CASSLRTAGTQPQHF. CDR3 sequence (DNA): TGTGCCAGCAGTTTAAGGACGGCAGGGACCCAGCCCCAGCATTTT.

This chain connects TRBV11-3 to TRBJ2-2, with D uncertain. Germline V gene data show CDR1 as SGHNT and CDR2 as YENEEA. V was pared by 1 base and J by 1 base, with 13 bases between. CDR3 length: 17 residues. CDR3 sequence (DNA): TGTGCCAGCAGCTTAGGGGAAGATACCTTGAACACCGGGGAGCTGTTTTTT. This sequence encodes CASSLGEDTLNTGELFF. Full variable domain (rest looked up from reference TRBV11-3 and TRBJ2-2): EAGVVQSPRYKIIEKKQPVAFWCNPISGHNTLYWYLQNLGQGPELLIRYENEEAVDDSQLPKDRFSAERLKGVDSTLKIQPAELGDSAVYLCASSLGEDTLNTGELFFGEGSRLTVL.

The V call is TRBV3-1 (or the pseudogene TRBV3-2), the J call TRBJ1-2, with D perhaps matching TRBD1 (5 bases). CDR3 length equals 13 residues. The V gene lost 5 bases and the J gene lost 4 bases, with 11 bases spanning the gap. Germline lookup yields CDR1 LGHDT and CDR2 YNNKEL (reference sequence). In DNA, the CDR3 is TGTGCCAGCAGCAAAGGGACCGGCTATGGCTACACCTTC. This sequence encodes CASSKGTGYGYTF.